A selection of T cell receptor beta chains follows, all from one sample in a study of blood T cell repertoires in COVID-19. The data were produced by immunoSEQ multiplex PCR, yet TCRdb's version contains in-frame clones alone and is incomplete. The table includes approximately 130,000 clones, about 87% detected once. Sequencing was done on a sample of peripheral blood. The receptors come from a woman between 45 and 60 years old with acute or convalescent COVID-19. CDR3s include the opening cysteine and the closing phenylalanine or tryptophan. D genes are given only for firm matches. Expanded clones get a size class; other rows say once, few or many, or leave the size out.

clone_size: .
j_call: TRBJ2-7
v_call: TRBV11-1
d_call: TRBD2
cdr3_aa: CASSLTSGAYYEQYF
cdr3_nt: TGTGCCAGCAGCTTGACTAGCGGGGCTTACTACGAGCAGTACTTC

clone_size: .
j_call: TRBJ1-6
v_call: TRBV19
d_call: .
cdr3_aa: CASTAGSIRHSPLHF
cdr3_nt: TGTGCCAGTACCGCAGGGTCAATAAGGCATTCACCCCTCCACTTT

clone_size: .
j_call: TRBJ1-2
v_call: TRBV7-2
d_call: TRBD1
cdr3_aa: CASSPGTGGAIGYTF
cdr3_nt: TGTGCCAGCAGCCCCGGGACAGGGGGCGCGATAGGCTACACCTTC

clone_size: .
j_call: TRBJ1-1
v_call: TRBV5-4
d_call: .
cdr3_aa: CAGNEANMNTEAFF
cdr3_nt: TGTGCCGGCAACGAAGCCAATATGAACACTGAAGCTTTCTTT

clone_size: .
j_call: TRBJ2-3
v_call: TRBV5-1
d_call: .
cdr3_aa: CASSWPEDTYDADTQYF
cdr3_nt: TGCGCCAGCAGCTGGCCAGAGGACACGTATGATGCAGATACGCAGTATTTT

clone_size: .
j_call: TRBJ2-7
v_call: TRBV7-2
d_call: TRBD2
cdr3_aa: CASSLVQLATLEQYF
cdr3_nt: TGTGCCAGCAGCTTGGTCCAACTAGCGACCCTCGAGCAGTACTTC

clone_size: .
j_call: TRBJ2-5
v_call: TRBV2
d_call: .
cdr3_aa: CASSWGGQETQYF
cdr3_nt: TGTGCCAGCAGTTGGGGAGGCCAAGAGACCCAGTACTTC

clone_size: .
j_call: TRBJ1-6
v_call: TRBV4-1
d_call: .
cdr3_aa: CASSQGHSYNSPLHF
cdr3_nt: TGCGCCAGCAGCCAAGGACACTCCTATAATTCACCCCTCCACTTT

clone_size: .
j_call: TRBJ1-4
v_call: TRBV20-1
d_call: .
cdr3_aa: CSASDEKLFF
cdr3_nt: TGCAGTGCTTCAGATGAAAAACTGTTTTTT

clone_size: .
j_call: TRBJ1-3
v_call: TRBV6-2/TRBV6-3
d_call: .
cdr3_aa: CASTPRRDSRNTIYF
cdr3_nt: TGTGCCAGCACCCCTCGCCGGGACTCTAGAAACACCATATATTTT

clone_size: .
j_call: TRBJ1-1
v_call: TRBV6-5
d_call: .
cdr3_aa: CASSGWSTEAFF
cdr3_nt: TGTGCCAGCTCTGGTTGGAGCACTGAAGCTTTCTTT

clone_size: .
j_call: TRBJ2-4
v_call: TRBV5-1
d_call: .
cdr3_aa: CASSLPGPLAKNIQYF
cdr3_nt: TGCGCCAGCAGCTTGCCAGGCCCGCTAGCCAAAAACATTCAGTACTTC

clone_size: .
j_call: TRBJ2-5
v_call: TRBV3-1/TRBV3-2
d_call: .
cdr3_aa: CASSEATQETQYF
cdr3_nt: TGTGCCAGCAGCGAGGCCACCCAAGAGACCCAGTACTTC

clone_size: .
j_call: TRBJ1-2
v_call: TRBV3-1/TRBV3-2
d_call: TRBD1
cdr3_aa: CASSQSDRAPNYGYTF
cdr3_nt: TGTGCCAGCAGTCAATCGGACAGGGCCCCGAACTATGGCTATACCTTC

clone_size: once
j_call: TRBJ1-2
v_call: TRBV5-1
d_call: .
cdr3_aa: CASSLRPGQGPPFNYGYTF
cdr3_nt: TGCGCCAGCAGCTTGCGACCTGGGCAGGGGCCTCCATTTAACTATGGCTACACCTTC

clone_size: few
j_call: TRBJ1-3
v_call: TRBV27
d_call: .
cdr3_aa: CASSLSLADTIYF
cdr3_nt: TGTGCCAGCAGTTTATCGCTGGCAGACACCATATATTTT

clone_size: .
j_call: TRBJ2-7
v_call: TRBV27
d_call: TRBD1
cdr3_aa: CASRLQGEPYEQYF
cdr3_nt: TGTGCCAGCCGACTGCAGGGGGAACCCTACGAGCAGTACTTC

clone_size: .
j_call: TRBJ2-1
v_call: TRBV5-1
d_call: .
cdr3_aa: CASSRRTGGVNNEQFF
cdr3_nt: TGCGCCAGCAGCCGGAGGACAGGAGGGGTCAACAATGAGCAGTTCTTC

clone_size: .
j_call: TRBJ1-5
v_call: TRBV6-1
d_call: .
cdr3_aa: CASSENGQLNQPQHF
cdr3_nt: TGTGCCAGCAGTGAAAACGGACAGCTCAATCAGCCCCAGCATTTT

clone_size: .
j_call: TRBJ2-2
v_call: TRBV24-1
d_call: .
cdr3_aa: CATSDFSGVTGELFF
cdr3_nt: TGTGCCACCAGTGATTTTTCAGGGGTTACCGGGGAGCTGTTTTTT

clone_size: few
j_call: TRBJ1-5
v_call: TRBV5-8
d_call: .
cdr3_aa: CASSRLQGGGQPQHF
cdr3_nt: TGTGCCAGCAGCCGATTACAGGGTGGGGGTCAGCCCCAGCATTTT

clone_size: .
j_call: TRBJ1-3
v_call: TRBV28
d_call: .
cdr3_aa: CASIGDIRSGNTIYF
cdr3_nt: TGTGCCAGCATTGGGGACATCCGCTCTGGAAACACCATATATTTT

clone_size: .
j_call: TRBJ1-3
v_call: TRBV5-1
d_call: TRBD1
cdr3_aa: CASSLVTGAISGNTIYF
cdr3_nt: TGCGCCAGCAGCTTGGTCACAGGGGCCATCTCTGGAAACACCATATATTTT

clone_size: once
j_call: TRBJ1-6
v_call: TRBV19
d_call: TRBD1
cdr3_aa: CASSEDRVNSPLHF
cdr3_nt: TGTGCCAGTAGCGAGGACAGGGTCAATTCACCCCTCCACTTT

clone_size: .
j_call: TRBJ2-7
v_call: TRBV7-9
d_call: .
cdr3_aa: CASSLVLGSSFYEQYF
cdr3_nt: TGTGCCAGCAGCTTAGTACTAGGGTCCAGCTTTTACGAGCAGTACTTC

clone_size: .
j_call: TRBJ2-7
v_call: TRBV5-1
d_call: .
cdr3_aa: CASSLGILGRAYEQYF
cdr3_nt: TGCGCCAGCAGCTTGGGCATTCTCGGGCGGGCCTACGAGCAGTACTTC

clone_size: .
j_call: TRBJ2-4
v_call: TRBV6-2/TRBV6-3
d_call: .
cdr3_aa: CASSSSTEAKNIQYF
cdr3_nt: TGTGCCAGCAGCTCCTCGACAGAAGCCAAAAACATTCAGTACTTC

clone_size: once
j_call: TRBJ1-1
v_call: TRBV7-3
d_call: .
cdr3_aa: CASSLLSSPNTEAFF
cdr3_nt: TGTGCCAGCAGCTTACTTTCCAGTCCGAACACTGAAGCTTTCTTT

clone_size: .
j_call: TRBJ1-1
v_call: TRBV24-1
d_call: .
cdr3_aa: CATTQQGPNTEAFF
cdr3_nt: TGTGCCACCACTCAGCAGGGCCCGAACACTGAAGCTTTCTTT

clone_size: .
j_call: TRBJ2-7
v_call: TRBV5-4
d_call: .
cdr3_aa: CASTGAGEQYF
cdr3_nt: TGTGCCAGCACCGGGGCGGGGGAGCAGTACTTC

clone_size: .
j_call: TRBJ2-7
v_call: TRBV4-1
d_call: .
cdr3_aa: CASSQGGLAVSYEQYF
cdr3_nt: TGCGCCAGCAGCCAAGGTGGGCTAGCTGTCTCCTACGAGCAGTACTTC

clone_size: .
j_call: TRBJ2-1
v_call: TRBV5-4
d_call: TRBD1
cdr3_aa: CASSWDRWGMEQFF
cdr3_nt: TGTGCCAGCAGCTGGGACAGGTGGGGGATGGAGCAGTTCTTC

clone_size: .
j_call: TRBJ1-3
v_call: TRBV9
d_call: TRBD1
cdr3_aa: CASSVAGGYPPSSGNTIYF
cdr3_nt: TGTGCCAGCAGCGTAGCAGGGGGCTATCCCCCGAGCTCTGGAAACACCATATATTTT

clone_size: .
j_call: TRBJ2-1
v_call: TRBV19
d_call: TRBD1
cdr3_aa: CASSWGTGVLDEQFF
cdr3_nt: TGTGCCAGTAGTTGGGGGACAGGGGTATTGGATGAGCAGTTCTTC

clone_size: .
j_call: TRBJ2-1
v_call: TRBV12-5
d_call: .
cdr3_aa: CASSEGVSSYNEQFF
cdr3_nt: TGTGCTAGTTCTGAGGGGGTAAGCTCCTACAATGAGCAGTTCTTC

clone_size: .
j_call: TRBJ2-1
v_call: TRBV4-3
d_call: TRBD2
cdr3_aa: CASSQDGAGGYNEQFF
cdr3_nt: TGCGCCAGCAGCCAAGATGGAGCGGGAGGTTACAATGAGCAGTTCTTC

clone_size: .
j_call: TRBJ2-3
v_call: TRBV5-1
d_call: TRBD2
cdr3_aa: CASSLTSGGALIPDTQYF
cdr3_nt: TGCGCCAGCAGCCTGACTAGCGGGGGGGCCCTAATCCCAGATACGCAGTATTTT

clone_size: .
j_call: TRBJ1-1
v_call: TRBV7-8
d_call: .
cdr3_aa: CASSPITGPLNTEAFF
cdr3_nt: TGTGCCAGCAGCCCCATCACAGGCCCTCTGAACACTGAAGCTTTCTTT

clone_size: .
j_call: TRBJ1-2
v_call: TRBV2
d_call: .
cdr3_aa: CASSGGPYGYTF
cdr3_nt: TGTGCCAGCAGTGGCGGGCCTTATGGCTACACCTTC

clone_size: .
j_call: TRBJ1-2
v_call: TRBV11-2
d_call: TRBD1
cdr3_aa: CASSSDRGGGYTF
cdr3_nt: TGTGCCAGCAGCTCTGACAGGGGGGGAGGCTACACCTTC

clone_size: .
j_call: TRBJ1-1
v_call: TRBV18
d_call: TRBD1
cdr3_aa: CASSLIRQGGTEAFF
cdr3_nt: TGTGCCAGCTCACTAATTCGACAGGGGGGCACTGAAGCTTTCTTT

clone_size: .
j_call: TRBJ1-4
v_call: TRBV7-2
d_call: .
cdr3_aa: CASSLATGHPGEKLFF
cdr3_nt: TGTGCCAGCAGCTTAGCGACGGGACATCCCGGTGAAAAACTGTTTTTT

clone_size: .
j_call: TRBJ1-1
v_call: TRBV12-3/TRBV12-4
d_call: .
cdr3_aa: CASSFSDTEAFF
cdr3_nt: TGTGCCAGCAGTTTCTCAGACACTGAAGCTTTCTTT

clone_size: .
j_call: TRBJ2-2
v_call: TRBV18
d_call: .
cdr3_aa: CASSQAGRNTGELFF
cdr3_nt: TGTGCCAGCTCGCAGGCAGGGCGGAACACCGGGGAGCTGTTTTTT

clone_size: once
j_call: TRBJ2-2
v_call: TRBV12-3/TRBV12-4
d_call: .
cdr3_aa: CASSSQLTGELFF
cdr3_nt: TGTGCCAGCAGCTCACAACTAACCGGGGAGCTGTTTTTT

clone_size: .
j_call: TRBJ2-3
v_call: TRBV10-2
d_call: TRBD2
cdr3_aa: CASSELLAGTDTQYF
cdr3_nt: TGCGCCAGCAGTGAGCTCCTAGCGGGGACAGATACGCAGTATTTT

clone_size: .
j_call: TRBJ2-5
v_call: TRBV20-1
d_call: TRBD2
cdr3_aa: CSASNALAGGETQYF
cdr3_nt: TGCAGTGCTAGTAATGCACTAGCGGGAGGAGAGACCCAGTACTTC

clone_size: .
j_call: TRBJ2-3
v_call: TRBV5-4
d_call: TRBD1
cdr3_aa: CASSLGQGDTQYF
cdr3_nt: TGTGCCAGCAGCTTGGGACAGGGGGATACGCAGTATTTT